This record looks at one T cell receptor (beta chain) sequence and its context. Antigen unknown. This specimen belongs to a study of T cell responses to AZD1222 COVID-19 vaccine. Findings and caveats of the study: Only a handful of people who got AZD1222 tested seropositive at baseline. Donors in the cohort were predominantly white British and more often female, and clonal diversity was possibly underestimated.

TCRdb keeps only in-frame clones here, not all; method: immunoSEQ multiplex PCR. The data contain about 150,000 clones, 92% of them singletons. CDR1 LGHDT and CDR2 YNNKEL come from the germline V gene (reference sequence). The CDR3 loop spans 17 amino acids. The V end was cut by 4 bases, the J end by 3 bases, with 19 bases between. The study pooled second doses at about 4 or about 12 weeks. This chain connects TRBV3-1 (or the pseudogene TRBV3-2) to TRBJ2-1, with TRBD2 as a possible D gene (6 bases). The sample was peripheral blood, taken 28 days after the second AZD1222 dose. The sequence came from an adult who received the AZD1222 COVID-19 vaccine. The CDR3 reads CASSLYTGDKIYNEQFF. The CDR3 region has the DNA TGTGCCAGCAGCCTCTATACGGGAGACAAGATCTACAATGAGCAGTTCTTC.